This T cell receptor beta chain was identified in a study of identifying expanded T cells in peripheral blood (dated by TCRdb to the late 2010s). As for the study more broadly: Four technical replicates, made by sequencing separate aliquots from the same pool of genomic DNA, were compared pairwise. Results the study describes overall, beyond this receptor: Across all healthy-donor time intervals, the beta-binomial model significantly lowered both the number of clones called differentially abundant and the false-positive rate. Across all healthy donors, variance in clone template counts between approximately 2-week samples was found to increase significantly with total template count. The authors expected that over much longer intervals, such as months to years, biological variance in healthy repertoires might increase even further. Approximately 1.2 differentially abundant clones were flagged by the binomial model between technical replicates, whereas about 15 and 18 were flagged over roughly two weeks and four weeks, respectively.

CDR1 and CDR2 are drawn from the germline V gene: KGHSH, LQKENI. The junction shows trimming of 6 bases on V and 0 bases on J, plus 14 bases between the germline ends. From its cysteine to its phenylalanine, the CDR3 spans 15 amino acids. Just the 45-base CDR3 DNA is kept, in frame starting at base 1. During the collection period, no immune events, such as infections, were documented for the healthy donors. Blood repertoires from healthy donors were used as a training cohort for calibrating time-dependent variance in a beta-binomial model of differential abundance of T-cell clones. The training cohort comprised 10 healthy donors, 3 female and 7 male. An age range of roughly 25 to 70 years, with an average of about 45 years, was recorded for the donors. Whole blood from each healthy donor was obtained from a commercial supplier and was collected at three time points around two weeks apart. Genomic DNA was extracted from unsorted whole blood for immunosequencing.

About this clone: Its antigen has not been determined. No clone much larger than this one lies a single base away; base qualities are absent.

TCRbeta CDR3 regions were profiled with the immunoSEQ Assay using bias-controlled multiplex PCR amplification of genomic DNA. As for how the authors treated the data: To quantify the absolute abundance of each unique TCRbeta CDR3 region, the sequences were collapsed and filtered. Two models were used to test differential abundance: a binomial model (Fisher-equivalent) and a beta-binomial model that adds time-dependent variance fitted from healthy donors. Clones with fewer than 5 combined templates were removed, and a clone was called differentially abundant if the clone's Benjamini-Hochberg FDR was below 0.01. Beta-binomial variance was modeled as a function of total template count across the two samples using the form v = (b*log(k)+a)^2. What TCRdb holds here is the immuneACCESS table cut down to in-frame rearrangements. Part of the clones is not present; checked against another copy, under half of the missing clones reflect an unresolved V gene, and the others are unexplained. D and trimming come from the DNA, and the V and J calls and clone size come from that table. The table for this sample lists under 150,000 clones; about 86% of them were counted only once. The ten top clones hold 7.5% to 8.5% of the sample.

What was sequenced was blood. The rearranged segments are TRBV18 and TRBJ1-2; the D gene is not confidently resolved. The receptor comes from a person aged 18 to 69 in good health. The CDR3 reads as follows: CASSQTHTPNYGYTF. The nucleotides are TGTGCCAGCTCCCAAACACACACCCCTAACTATGGCTACACCTTC.